This T cell receptor beta chain originates from a study of OX40 agonist ivuxolimab in advanced cancers. The sample holds a few counts of this clone. TCRdb's table, derived via immunoSEQ multiplex PCR, lists solely in-frame clones and lacks some. The sample records under 20,000 clones, 75% to 85% being singletons. The CDR3 has 17 amino acids. Per the germline V gene, CDR1 is LGHNA and CDR2 is YSLEER. V was cut by 0 bases and J by 2 bases, with 14 bases left in between. The specimen comprised CD4+ or CD8+ T cells sorted from blood, sampled in a trial of the OX40 agonist ivuxolimab. The chain links TRBV4-3 to TRBJ2-1; D gene unclear. The receptor was derived from an adult with an advanced solid tumor such as melanoma, head and neck, liver or kidney cancer. CDR3 DNA sequence: TGCGCCAGCAGCCAAGATTTTGAGGCCCAGACCTACAATGAGCAGTTCTTC. Encoded protein: CASSQDFEAQTYNEQFF.